This entry lists 9 T cell receptor beta chains sequenced from one sample in a study of cytomegalovirus exposure and HLA in healthy donors. TCRdb keeps only in-frame clones here, not all; method: immunoSEQ multiplex PCR. The sample has approximately 120,000 clones, 70% to 90% seen once. The material sequenced was PBMCs. These receptors all stem from a woman aged 18-29 years in good health and CMV-seronegative.

The chain is built from TRBV28 and TRBJ1-2; 7 positions agree with TRBD1. The trim removed 4 bases at V and 0 bases at J, leaving 8 bases unmatched. In germline, CDR1 is MDHEN, CDR2 SYDVKM. The CDR3 has 16 residues. Written as DNA, the CDR3 is TGTGCCAGCAGTTCCGGGACAGTAGTTACTAACTATGGCTACACCTTC. As protein: CASSSGTVVTNYGYTF.

The rearrangement uses TRBV6-5 and TRBJ2-1; TRBD2 might be the D (6 bases). This CDR3 is built from 16 residues. Trimming took 0 bases from V and 0 from J, leaving 9 bases between them. CDR1 and CDR2 (germline): MNHEY, SVGAGI. In nucleotides, the CDR3 is TGTGCCAGCAGTTACTCGTACGGGAGCTCCTACAATGAGCAGTTCTTC. Translating it yields CASSYSYGSSYNEQFF.

This chain connects TRBV5-4 to TRBJ2-5; 10 positions match TRBD2. CDR1 is SGHNT, CDR2 YYREEE, per germline (reference sequence). With 0 bases clipped from V and 2 bases from J, the junction kept 7 bases outside the gene matches. This CDR3 spans 17 amino acids. CDR3 nucleotides: TGTGCCAGCAGCTTGGGTCTAGCGGGAGCTAGGCAAGAGACCCAGTACTTC. Amino acid sequence: CASSLGLAGARQETQYF. The full variable domain, with the rest looked up from reference TRBV5-4 and TRBJ2-5, is ETGVTQSPTHLIKTRGQQVTLRCSSQSGHNTVSWYQQALGQGPQFIFQYYREEENGRGNFPPRFSGLQFPNYSSELNVNALELDDSALYLCASSLGLAGARQETQYFGPGTRLLVL.

This chain uses TRBV5-1 with TRBJ1-1, with D possibly being TRBD1 (6 bases). CDR1 and CDR2 from the germline V gene are SGHRS and YFSETQ. V was cut by 10 bases and J by 1 base, with 14 bases left in between. There are 13 residues in the CDR3. CDR3 nucleotides: TGCGCCTCCAGGGGTGGGAAGAACACTGAAGCTTTCTTT. It specifies CASRGGKNTEAFF.

The rearrangement uses TRBV30 and TRBJ1-5; TRBD1 matches 8 bases. Trimming took 5 bases from V and 2 from J; bases not matched to a gene: 2. The CDR3 contains 13 residues. Germline V gives CDR1 GTSNPN, CDR2 SVGIG (reference sequence). CDR3 sequence (DNA): TGTGCCTGGGACAGGGGCGGCAATCAGCCCCAGCATTTT. This codes for CAWDRGGNQPQHF. Variable domain in full (rest from reference TRBV30 and TRBJ1-5): SQTIHQWPATLVQPVGSPLSLECTVEGTSNPNLYWYRQAAGRGLQLLFYSVGIGQISSEVPQNLSASRPQDRQFILSSKKLLLSDSGFYLCAWDRGGNQPQHFGDGTRLSIL.

The V call is TRBV5-4, the J call TRBJ1-2; 11 bases agree with TRBD1. This CDR3 spans 18 amino acids. The germline V gene has CDR1 SGHNT and CDR2 YYREEE (reference sequence). The J segment lost 5 bases and the V segment lost 0 bases, leaving 12 bases of the junction unmatched. The CDR3 protein is CASSLVDWTGGVGYGYTF. The CDR3 nucleotides read TGTGCCAGCAGCTTGGTTGATTGGACAGGGGGCGTAGGGTATGGCTACACCTTC.

The rearrangement links TRBV4-2 to TRBJ2-1, with 8 bases lining up with TRBD1. J gave up 2 bases and V 0 bases, and 3 bases lay outside the gene matches. From germline, CDR1 is LGHNA and CDR2 YNFKEQ. The CDR3 has 16 amino acids. CDR3 sequence reads: CASSQDRDRPYNEQFF. In DNA, the CDR3 is TGTGCCAGCAGCCAAGATCGGGACAGGCCCTACAATGAGCAGTTCTTC.

The genes are TRBV19 and TRBJ1-3; TRBD1 matches 9 bases. Trimming removed 5 bases from V and 4 bases from J; junction bases left unmatched: 12. The germline V gene has CDR1 LNHDA and CDR2 SQIVND (reference sequence). CDR3 length: 17 amino acids. Here the CDR3 reads CASSGGQGSLRGNTIYF. In DNA, the CDR3 is TGTGCCAGTAGTGGGGGACAGGGATCTCTGAGGGGAAACACCATATATTTT.

The chain is built from TRBV5-8 and TRBJ2-3, with 8 bases fitting TRBD2. Germline V lookup: CDR1 SGHTS, CDR2 YDEGEE. V shed 2 bases, J shed 5 bases, and the junction held 13 bases outside the gene matches. The CDR3 totals 17 residues. The CDR3 bases are TGTGCCAGCAGCTTTCCAAGGCGGGAGGAATCGGTAGATACGCAGTATTTT. This encodes CASSFPRREESVDTQYF.